This T cell receptor (beta chain) stems from a study of T cell responses to AZD1222 COVID-19 vaccine. Some clones are missing from TCRdb's copy, which holds only in-frame ones; the method was immunoSEQ multiplex PCR. This sample has about 140,000 clones, with 90% to 95% found just once. The CDR3 loop spans 16 amino acids. With 0 bases removed from V and 1 base from J, the gap between germline ends came to 11 bases. The germline V gene has CDR1 MNHEY and CDR2 SVGAGI. This sequence originates from an adult in good health. The input for sequencing was peripheral blood, taken on day 0 of MenACWY control vaccination. The chain carries TRBV6-5 and TRBJ2-3; D unclear. The CDR3 sequence is CASSYSSTDGTDTQYF. As DNA, the CDR3 is TGTGCCAGCAGTTACTCGAGTACGGACGGCACAGATACGCAGTATTTT.